This section outlines one T cell receptor (beta chain) sequence together with its context. The protocol was immunoSEQ multiplex PCR, while the TCRdb copy is restricted to in-frame clones and leaves out a portion. The sample has about 97,000 clones, 90% seen once. The sample comes from a study of blood T cell repertoires in COVID-19. Germline CDR1 and CDR2: SGHRS and YFSETQ. The CDR3 is 13 amino acids. V was trimmed by 4 bases and J by 4 bases, leaving 11 bases between them. The clonotype originates from a man in his 60s with acute or convalescent COVID-19. This rearrangement joins TRBV5-1 to TRBJ1-1, with a weak D call TRBD1 (5 bases). Source material: peripheral blood. CDR3 residues: CASSTQGTTEAFF. CDR3 in DNA: TGCGCCAGCAGCACTCAGGGAACCACTGAAGCTTTCTTT.